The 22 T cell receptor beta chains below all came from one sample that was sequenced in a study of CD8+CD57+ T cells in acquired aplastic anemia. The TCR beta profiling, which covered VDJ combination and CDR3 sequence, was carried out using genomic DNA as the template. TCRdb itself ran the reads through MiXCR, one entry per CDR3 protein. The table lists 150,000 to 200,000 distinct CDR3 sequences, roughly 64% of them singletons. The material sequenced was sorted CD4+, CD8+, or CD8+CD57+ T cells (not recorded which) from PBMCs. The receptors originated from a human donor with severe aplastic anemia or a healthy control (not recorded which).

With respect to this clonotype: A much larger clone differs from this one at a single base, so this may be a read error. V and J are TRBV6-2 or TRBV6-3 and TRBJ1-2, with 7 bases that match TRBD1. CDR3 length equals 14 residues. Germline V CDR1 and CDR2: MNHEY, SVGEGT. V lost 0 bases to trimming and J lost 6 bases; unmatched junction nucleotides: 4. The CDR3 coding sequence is TGTGCCAGCAGTTACTCGACAGGGCACCATGGCTACACCTTC. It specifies CASSYSTGHHGYTF.

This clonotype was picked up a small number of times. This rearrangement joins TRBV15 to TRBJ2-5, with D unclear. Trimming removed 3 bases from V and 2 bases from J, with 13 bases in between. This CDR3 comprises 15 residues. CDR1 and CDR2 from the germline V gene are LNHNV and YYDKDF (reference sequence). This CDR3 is CATSRVKGRQETQYF. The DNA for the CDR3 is TGTGCCACCAGCAGGGTAAAGGGCAGACAAGAGACCCAGTACTTC.

DNA for the CDR3: TGCAGTGCTAGAGATCAGAGGACAGGGCAATCCTACGAGCAGTACTTC. Translating it yields CSARDQRTGQSYEQYF. This chain connects TRBV20-1 to TRBJ2-5, with 8 bases that match TRBD1. The DNA end is more similar to TRBJ2-7, so the J call may be wrong. This CDR3 comprises 16 residues. Germline V CDR1 and CDR2: DFQATT, SNEGSKA (reference sequence).

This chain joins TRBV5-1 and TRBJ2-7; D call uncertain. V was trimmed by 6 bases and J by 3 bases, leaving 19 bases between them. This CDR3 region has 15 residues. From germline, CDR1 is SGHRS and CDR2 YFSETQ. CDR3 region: CASMESFDKIYEQYF. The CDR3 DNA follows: TGCGCCAGCATGGAAAGTTTTGACAAAATCTACGAGCAGTACTTC.

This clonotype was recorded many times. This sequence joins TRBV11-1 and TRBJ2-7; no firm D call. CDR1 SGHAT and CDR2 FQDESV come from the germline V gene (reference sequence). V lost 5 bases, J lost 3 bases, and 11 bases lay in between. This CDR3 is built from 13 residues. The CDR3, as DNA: TGTGCCAGCAGCAGTCAGGACGGCTACGAGCAGTACTTC. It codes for CASSSQDGYEQYF.

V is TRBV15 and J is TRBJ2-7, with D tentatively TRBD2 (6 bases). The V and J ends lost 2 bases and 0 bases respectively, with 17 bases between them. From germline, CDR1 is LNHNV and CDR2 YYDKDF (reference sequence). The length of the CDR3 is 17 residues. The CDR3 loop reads CATSRSKAGFSSYEQYF. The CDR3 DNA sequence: TGTGCCACCAGCAGATCAAAAGCGGGTTTCAGCTCCTACGAGCAGTACTTC.

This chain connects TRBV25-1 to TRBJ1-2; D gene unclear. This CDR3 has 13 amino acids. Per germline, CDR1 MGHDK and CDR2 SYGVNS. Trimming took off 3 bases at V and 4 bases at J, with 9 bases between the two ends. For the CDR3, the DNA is TGTGCCAGCAGTGACAGCCGGATCTATGGCTACACCTTC. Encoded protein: CASSDSRIYGYTF.

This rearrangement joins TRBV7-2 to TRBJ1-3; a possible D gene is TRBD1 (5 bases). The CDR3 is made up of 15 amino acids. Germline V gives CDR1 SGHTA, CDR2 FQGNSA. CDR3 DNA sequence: TGTGCAGCAGCTTATCCGGTCCAAAAAGGGGACACCATATATTTT. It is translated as CAAAYPVQKGDTIYF.

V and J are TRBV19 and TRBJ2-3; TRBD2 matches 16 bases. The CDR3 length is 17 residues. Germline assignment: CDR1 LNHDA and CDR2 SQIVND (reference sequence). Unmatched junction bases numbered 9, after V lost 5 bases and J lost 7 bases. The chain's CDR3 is CASSPSGLAGGTYTQYF. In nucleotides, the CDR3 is TGTGCCAGTAGTCCCTCGGGACTAGCGGGAGGGACATATACGCAGTATTTT.

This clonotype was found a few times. The DNA for the CDR3 is TGTGCCACCAGTGGCTACACAGATACGCAGTATTTT. It yields the protein CATSGYTDTQYF. The rearrangement links TRBV24-1 to TRBJ2-3; D gene uncertain. The germline V and J ends were trimmed by 5 bases and 2 bases, with 4 bases remaining between them. Germline CDR1 KGHDR, CDR2 SFDVKD. The CDR3 totals 12 residues.

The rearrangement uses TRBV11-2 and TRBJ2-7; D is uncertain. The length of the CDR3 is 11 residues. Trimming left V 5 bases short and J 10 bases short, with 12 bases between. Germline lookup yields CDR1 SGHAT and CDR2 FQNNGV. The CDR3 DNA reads TGTGCCAGCAGCGGTAAAACAGAACAGTACTTC. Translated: CASSGKTEQYF.

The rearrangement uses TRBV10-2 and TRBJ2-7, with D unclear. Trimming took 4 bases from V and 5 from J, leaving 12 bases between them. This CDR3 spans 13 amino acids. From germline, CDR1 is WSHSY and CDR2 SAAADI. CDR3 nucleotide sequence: TGCGCCAGCAGTGTTTCTGGATTCAACGAGCAGTACTTC. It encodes CASSVSGFNEQYF.

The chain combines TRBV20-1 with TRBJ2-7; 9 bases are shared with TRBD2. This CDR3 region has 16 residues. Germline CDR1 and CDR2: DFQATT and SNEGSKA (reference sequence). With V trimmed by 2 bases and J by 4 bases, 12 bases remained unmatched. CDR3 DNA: TGCAGTGCTAGAAAGTCCCCGGGACTAGCTCCATACGAGCAGTACTTC. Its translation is CSARKSPGLAPYEQYF.

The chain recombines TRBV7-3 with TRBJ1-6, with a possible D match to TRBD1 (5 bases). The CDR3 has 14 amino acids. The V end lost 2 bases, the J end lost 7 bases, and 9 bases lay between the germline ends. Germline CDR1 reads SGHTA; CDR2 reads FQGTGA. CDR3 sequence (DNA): TGTGCCAGCAGCTTATCAGGGAGGAATTCACCCCTCCACTTT. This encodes CASSLSGRNSPLHF.

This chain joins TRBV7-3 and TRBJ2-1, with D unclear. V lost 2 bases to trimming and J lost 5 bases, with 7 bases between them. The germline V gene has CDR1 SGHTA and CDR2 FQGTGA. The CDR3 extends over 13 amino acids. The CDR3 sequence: CASSLSEDNEQFF. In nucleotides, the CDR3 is TGTGCCAGCAGCTTATCAGAGGACAATGAGCAGTTCTTC.

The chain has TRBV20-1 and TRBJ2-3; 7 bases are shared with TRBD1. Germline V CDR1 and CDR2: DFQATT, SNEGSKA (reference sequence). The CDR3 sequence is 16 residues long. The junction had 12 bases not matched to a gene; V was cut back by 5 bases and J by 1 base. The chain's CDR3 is CSASGSGQSGTDTQYF. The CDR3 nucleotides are TGCAGTGCTTCGGGTTCGGGACAGTCAGGCACAGATACGCAGTATTTT.

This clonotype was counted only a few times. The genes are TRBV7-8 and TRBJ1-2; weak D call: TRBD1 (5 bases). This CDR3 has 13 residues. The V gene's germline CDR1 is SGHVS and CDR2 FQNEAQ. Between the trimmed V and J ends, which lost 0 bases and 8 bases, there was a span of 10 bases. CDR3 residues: CASSLAREGGYTF. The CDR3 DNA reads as TGTGCCAGCAGCTTAGCGAGGGAGGGGGGCTACACCTTC.

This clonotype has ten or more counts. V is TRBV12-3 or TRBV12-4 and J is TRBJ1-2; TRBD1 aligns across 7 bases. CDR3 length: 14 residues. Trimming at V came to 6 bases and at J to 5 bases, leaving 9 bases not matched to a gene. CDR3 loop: CASSGTALNYGYTF. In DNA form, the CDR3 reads TGTGCCAGCAGCGGGACAGCCCTAAATTATGGCTACACCTTC.

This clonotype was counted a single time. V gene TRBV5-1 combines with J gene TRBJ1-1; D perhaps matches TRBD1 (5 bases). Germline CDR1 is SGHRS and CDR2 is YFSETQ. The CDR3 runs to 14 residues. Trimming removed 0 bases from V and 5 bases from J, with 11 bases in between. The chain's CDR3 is CASSLVGGGTEAFF. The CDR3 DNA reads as TGCGCCAGCAGCTTGGTTGGGGGAGGGACTGAAGCTTTCTTT.

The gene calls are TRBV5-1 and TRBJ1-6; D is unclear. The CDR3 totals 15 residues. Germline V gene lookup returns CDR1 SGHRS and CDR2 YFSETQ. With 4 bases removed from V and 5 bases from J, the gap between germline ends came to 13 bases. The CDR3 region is CASSLVPNDNSPLHF. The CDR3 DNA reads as TGCGCCAGCAGCCTGGTTCCTAATGATAATTCACCCCTCCACTTT.

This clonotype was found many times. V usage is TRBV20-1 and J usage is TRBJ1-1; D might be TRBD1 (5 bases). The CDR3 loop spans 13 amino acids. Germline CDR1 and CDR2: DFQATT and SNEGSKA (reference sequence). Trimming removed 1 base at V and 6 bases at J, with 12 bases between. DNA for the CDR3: TGCAGTGCTAGAGGGTCAGGGATCCCTGAAGCTTTCTTT. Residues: CSARGSGIPEAFF.

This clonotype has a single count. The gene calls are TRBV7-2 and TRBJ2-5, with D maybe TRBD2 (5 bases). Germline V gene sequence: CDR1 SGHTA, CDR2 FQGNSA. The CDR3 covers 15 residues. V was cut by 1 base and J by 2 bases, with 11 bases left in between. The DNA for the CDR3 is TGTGCCAGCAGCTTAGGGACGGACTCACAAGAGACCCAGTACTTC. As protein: CASSLGTDSQETQYF.